The 31 T cell receptor beta chains listed next were all sequenced from one sample in a study of blood T cell repertoires in COVID-19. The method was immunoSEQ multiplex PCR; TCRdb's version includes in-frame clones alone and lacks a portion of them. The sample carries 160,000 or so clones, 75% to 85% recorded once. The sample consisted of PBMCs or T cells enriched from blood (not recorded which). All receptors derive from a man aged 45 to 65 who had recovered from COVID-19.

The chain couples TRBV5-1 to TRBJ2-5; no clear D. CDR1 SGHRS and CDR2 YFSETQ come from the germline V gene. Trimming removed 0 bases from V and 3 bases from J, with 12 bases in between. The CDR3 has 15 amino acids. The CDR3 loop is CASSLVVGVEETQYF. Here the CDR3 DNA reads TGCGCCAGCAGCTTGGTGGTCGGAGTTGAAGAGACCCAGTACTTC. The full variable domain, in which reference TRBV5-1 and TRBJ2-5 provide the parts outside the CDR3, is KAGVTQTPRYLIKTRGQQVTLSCSPISGHRSVSWYQQTPGQGLQFLFEYFSETQRNKGNFPGRFSGRQFSNSRSEMNVSTLELGDSALYLCASSLVVGVEETQYFGPGTRLLVL.

The chain employs TRBV7-9 and TRBJ1-1; D uncertain. V shed 5 bases and J shed 0 bases, with 10 bases lying between them. Germline V gene lookup returns CDR1 SEHNR and CDR2 FQNEAQ (reference sequence). The CDR3 sequence is 14 residues long. CDR3 coding DNA: TGTGCCAGCAGCCCCGGCGGGATGAACACTGAAGCTTTCTTT. It translates to CASSPGGMNTEAFF.

V is TRBV3-1 (or the pseudogene TRBV3-2) and J is TRBJ1-2, with 8 bases matching TRBD1. V gave up 1 base and J gave up 8 bases; unmatched junction bases: 15. Germline values: CDR1 LGHDT, CDR2 YNNKEL (reference sequence). The CDR3 sequence is 17 residues long. CDR3 coding DNA: TGTGCCAGCAGCCAAGTCCTTCCCACCCCAGGGGGCGACGGCTACACCTTC. Its protein product is CASSQVLPTPGGDGYTF.

The chain recombines TRBV19 with TRBJ1-1; TRBD1 matches 8 bases. Trimming removed 3 bases from V and 5 bases from J; junction bases left unmatched: 11. Germline lookup yields CDR1 LNHDA and CDR2 SQIVND (reference sequence). The CDR3 is 16 amino acids. The CDR3 DNA sequence: TGTGCCAGTAGTATGAGACAGGGGTGGTCGAGTACTGAAGCTTTCTTT. It codes for CASSMRQGWSSTEAFF.

V is TRBV7-9 and J is TRBJ2-1; D might be TRBD1 (6 bases). Deletions cut 4 bases from V and 7 bases from J, with 11 bases between. This CDR3 has 13 residues. Per the germline V gene, CDR1 is SEHNR and CDR2 is FQNEAQ (reference sequence). This CDR3 reads CASSSKQGNEQFF. CDR3 DNA sequence: TGTGCCAGCAGCTCAAAACAGGGAAATGAGCAGTTCTTC. The variable domain in full, with the rest retrieved from reference TRBV7-9 and TRBJ2-1, is DTGVSQNPRHKITKRGQNVTFRCDPISEHNRLYWYRQTLGQGPEFLTYFQNEAQLEKSRLLSDRFSAERPKGSFSTLEIQRTEQGDSAMYLCASSSKQGNEQFFGPGTRLTVL.

The table lists this clone with a few counts. The chain has TRBV2 and TRBJ1-5; TRBD1 might be the D (5 bases). The germline V gene encodes CDR1 SNHLY and CDR2 FYNNEI. The CDR3 sequence is 16 residues long. V was clipped by 4 bases and J by 0 bases, with 13 bases between them. CDR3 region: CASSVFSGNSNQPQHF. In nucleotides, the CDR3 is TGTGCCAGCAGTGTTTTTTCAGGGAATAGCAATCAGCCCCAGCATTTT.

This clone showed up just once. The rearrangement joins TRBV18 to TRBJ2-2, with 7 positions matching TRBD1. Germline V gene sequence: CDR1 KGHSH, CDR2 LQKENI. The CDR3 is made up of 16 amino acids. Trimming removed 0 bases from V and 0 bases from J; junction bases left unmatched: 1. The CDR3 DNA follows: TGTGCCAGCTCACCACCTCAGGGGGCGAACACCGGGGAGCTGTTTTTT. It translates to CASSPPQGANTGELFF.

V and J are TRBV9 and TRBJ2-3; 8 positions agree with TRBD2. J was trimmed by 8 bases and V by 0 bases; bases with no gene match: 11. Germline CDR1 SGDLS, CDR2 YYNGEE. The CDR3 sequence is 16 residues long. CDR3 region: CASSVGGGGWGGTQYF. The CDR3 DNA is TGTGCCAGCAGCGTAGGCGGCGGGGGGTGGGGCGGTACGCAGTATTTT.

The rearrangement uses TRBV19 and TRBJ1-2; 8 bases are a match to TRBD1. This CDR3 has 14 amino acids. Germline values: CDR1 LNHDA, CDR2 SQIVND (reference sequence). J lost 6 bases, V lost 4 bases, and 7 bases had no gene match. This chain's CDR3 is CASSTRQGYDGYTF. CDR3 in DNA: TGTGCCAGTAGTACGAGACAGGGGTACGATGGCTACACCTTC.

The V and J genes are TRBV3-1 (or the pseudogene TRBV3-2) and TRBJ2-7; 9 bases map to TRBD1. The length of the CDR3 is 14 residues. CDR1 and CDR2 (germline): LGHDT, YNNKEL (reference sequence). V shed 5 bases and J 6 bases; nucleotides not matched to a gene: 8. CDR3 amino acids: CASSARQGGPEQYF. The CDR3 DNA follows: TGTGCCAGCAGCGCCAGACAGGGGGGGCCCGAGCAGTACTTC.

In this sample, this clone turned up a few times. V is TRBV19 and J is TRBJ2-2; D is ambiguous. V was cut by 0 bases and J by 5 bases, with 4 bases left in between. CDR1 LNHDA and CDR2 SQIVND come from the germline V gene (reference sequence). The CDR3 length is 13 residues. The CDR3 sequence is CASSIDLTGELFF. DNA of the CDR3: TGTGCCAGTAGTATAGATTTAACCGGGGAGCTGTTTTTT. Together with reference TRBV19 and TRBJ2-2, the CDR3 gives the full variable domain: DGGITQSPKYLFRKEGQNVTLSCEQNLNHDAMYWYRQDPGQGLRLIYYSQIVNDFQKGDIAEGYSVSREKKESFPLTVTSAQKNPTAFYLCASSIDLTGELFFGEGSRLTVL.

The chain links TRBV2 to TRBJ2-1, with a possible D match to TRBD1 (7 bases). The CDR3 loop spans 13 amino acids. The V and J ends lost 8 bases and 7 bases respectively, with 15 bases between them. Germline V gene data show CDR1 as SNHLY and CDR2 as FYNNEI. The CDR3 bases are TGTGCCAGCCCGACAGGGAGCGGGAATGAGCAGTTCTTC. Protein: CASPTGSGNEQFF.

The V call is TRBV3-1 (or the pseudogene TRBV3-2), the J call TRBJ2-1, with TRBD2 identical over 11 bases. The length of the CDR3 is 15 residues. Germline V gene lookup returns CDR1 LGHDT and CDR2 YNNKEL (reference sequence). Trimming took 4 bases from V and 5 from J; bases not matched to a gene: 4. The CDR3 coding sequence is TGTGCCAGCAGCCCCCGACTAGCGGGAAACAATGAGCAGTTCTTC. Protein: CASSPRLAGNNEQFF.

This rearrangement joins TRBV4-1 to TRBJ2-7; 8 nucleotides align to TRBD1. Germline lookup yields CDR1 MGHRA and CDR2 YSYEKL. Trimming at V came to 0 bases and at J to 2 bases, leaving 12 bases not matched to a gene. CDR3 size: 18 residues. In DNA form, the CDR3 reads TGCGCCAGCAGCCAAGATTGGGCAGGGGGCGCCTGGGCCTACGAGCAGTACTTC. It translates to CASSQDWAGGAWAYEQYF.

The CDR3 is CASSAQGYEQYF. CDR3 nucleotides: TGTGCCAGCAGCGCACAGGGCTACGAGCAGTACTTC. V and J are TRBV7-9 and TRBJ2-7; D is perhaps TRBD1 (6 bases). V shed 5 bases and J shed 3 bases, with 8 bases lying between them. CDR1 and CDR2 from the germline V gene are SEHNR and FQNEAQ (reference sequence). The CDR3 has 12 residues.

V is TRBV6-6 and J is TRBJ1-1, with D unresolved. V lost 5 bases, J lost 10 bases, and 11 bases lay in between. The CDR3 covers 11 residues. Germline CDR1 MNHNY, CDR2 SVGAGI (reference sequence). In DNA, the CDR3 is TGTGCCAGCAGTGAGACAAGCACAGCTTTCTTT. Translation: CASSETSTAFF.

This clone was found once. The chain is built from TRBV30 and TRBJ1-2; possible D gene TRBD1, 6 bases. The CDR3 sequence is 17 residues long. Trimming left V 1 base short and J 0 bases short, with 18 bases between. Per the germline V gene, CDR1 is GTSNPN and CDR2 is SVGIG (reference sequence). CDR3 coding DNA: TGTGCCTGGAGTGACCGGAGACAGGTCTTAGCTAACTATGGCTACACCTTC. It encodes CAWSDRRQVLANYGYTF.

This chain links TRBV7-6 with TRBJ1-2; possible D gene TRBD1, 6 bases. V lost 5 bases and J 2 bases, leaving 12 bases between the germline ends. The CDR3 has 14 amino acids. CDR1 is SGHVS and CDR2 is FNYEAQ in the germline V gene. Here the CDR3 DNA reads TGTGCCAGCAGCCCGGGACAAGGCAACTATGGCTACACCTTC. As protein: CASSPGQGNYGYTF.

This clone has only a few counts. V and J are TRBV9 and TRBJ1-3; 7 nucleotides line up with TRBD1. Germline lookup yields CDR1 SGDLS and CDR2 YYNGEE. The trim removed 4 bases at V and 5 bases at J, leaving 6 bases unmatched. The CDR3 length is 14 residues. The CDR3 coding sequence is TGTGCCAGCAGCTACGAGGGGGCGAGAAACACCATATATTTT. Residues: CASSYEGARNTIYF.

V is TRBV28 and J is TRBJ2-7; D gene unclear. The CDR3 length is 14 residues. Per the germline V gene, CDR1 is MDHEN and CDR2 is SYDVKM. V lost 2 bases and J 1 base, leaving 9 bases between the germline ends. In nucleotides, the CDR3 is TGTGCCAGCAGTTTAATCTCCGGTTCCTACGAGCAGTACTTC. Residues: CASSLISGSYEQYF. Complete variable domain (other parts from reference TRBV28 and TRBJ2-7): DVKVTQSSRYLVKRTGEKVFLECVQDMDHENMFWYRQDPGLGLRLIYFSYDVKMKEKGDIPEGYSVSREKKERFSLILESASTNQTSMYLCASSLISGSYEQYFGPGTRLTVT.

V gene TRBV6-6 combines with J gene TRBJ2-2; 10 bases are a match to TRBD1. The CDR3 has 15 amino acids. Germline loops: CDR1 MNHNY, CDR2 SVGAGI (reference sequence). With V trimmed by 7 bases and J by 6 bases, 8 bases remained unmatched. CDR3: CASTPGQGRPGELFF. DNA for the CDR3: TGTGCCAGCACACCGGGACAGGGGCGCCCCGGGGAGCTGTTTTTT.

This clone was seen a handful of times. The chain has TRBV5-1 and TRBJ1-5, with 7 bases matching TRBD1. Looked up from germline, CDR1 is SGHRS and CDR2 is YFSETQ. CDR3 length: 15 residues. The V gene end was trimmed by 6 bases and the J gene end by 3 bases; junction bases not matched to a gene: 9. CDR3 nucleotides: TGCGCCAGCACCCCAACTGGGACAGACAATCAGCCCCAGCATTTT. Protein product: CASTPTGTDNQPQHF. The full variable domain, with the rest looked up from reference TRBV5-1 and TRBJ1-5, is KAGVTQTPRYLIKTRGQQVTLSCSPISGHRSVSWYQQTPGQGLQFLFEYFSETQRNKGNFPGRFSGRQFSNSRSEMNVSTLELGDSALYLCASTPTGTDNQPQHFGDGTRLSIL.

This chain uses TRBV25-1 with TRBJ2-3; possibly TRBD1 for D (6 bases). The CDR3 totals 14 residues. Germline loops: CDR1 MGHDK, CDR2 SYGVNS. Trimming pared 6 bases from V and 0 bases from J, leaving 10 bases between. CDR3 DNA: TGTGCCAGCAGACAGGGCGGGAGCACAGATACGCAGTATTTT. It translates to CASRQGGSTDTQYF.

The chain couples TRBV18 to TRBJ1-4; 7 bases are a match to TRBD1. Germline V gives CDR1 KGHSH, CDR2 LQKENI. After removal of 4 bases from V and 2 bases from J, the junction contained 10 bases not matched to a gene. The CDR3 is 17 residues long. This CDR3 reads CASSLQDRRSTNEKLFF. CDR3 sequence (DNA): TGTGCCAGCTCACTTCAGGACAGGCGATCGACTAATGAAAAACTGTTTTTT.

The genes are TRBV24-1 and TRBJ1-2, with D possibly matching TRBD1 (6 bases). Looked up from germline, CDR1 is KGHDR and CDR2 is SFDVKD. The V end lost 0 bases, the J end lost 8 bases, and 15 bases lay between the germline ends. The CDR3 has 15 residues. CDR3 in amino acids: CATSDLGRDIGGYTF. CDR3 DNA sequence: TGTGCCACCAGTGATTTGGGCAGGGACATCGGGGGCTACACCTTC.

V is TRBV18 and J is TRBJ1-6; tentative D call: TRBD1 (6 bases). The CDR3 is 14 amino acids. Trimming left V 10 bases short and J 0 bases short, with 10 bases between. Germline V gene lookup returns CDR1 KGHSH and CDR2 LQKENI. The CDR3 reads CATGESSYNSPLHF. For the CDR3, the DNA is TGTGCCACAGGGGAGAGCTCCTATAATTCACCCCTCCACTTT. Combining the CDR3 with reference TRBV18 and TRBJ1-6 gives the whole variable domain NAGVMQNPRHLVRRRGQEARLRCSPMKGHSHVYWYRQLPEEGLKFMVYLQKENIIDESGMPKERFSAEFPKEGPSILRIQQVVRGDSAAYFCATGESSYNSPLHFGNGTRLTVT.

The chain has TRBV30 and TRBJ1-2, with TRBD1 matching over 8 bases. Germline V lookup: CDR1 GTSNPN, CDR2 SVGIG (reference sequence). The CDR3 loop spans 13 amino acids. J gave up 3 bases and V 1 base, and 1 base lay outside the gene matches. The CDR3 bases are TGTGCCTGGAGTGAGGACAGGGACTATGGCTACACCTTC. It codes for CAWSEDRDYGYTF. Using reference TRBV30 and TRBJ1-2 for the parts outside the CDR3, the full variable domain is SQTIHQWPATLVQPVGSPLSLECTVEGTSNPNLYWYRQAAGRGLQLLFYSVGIGQISSEVPQNLSASRPQDRQFILSSKKLLLSDSGFYLCAWSEDRDYGYTFGSGTRLTVV.

This clone appeared a few times. V usage is TRBV18 and J usage is TRBJ1-2; D is unclear. Germline CDR1 KGHSH, CDR2 LQKENI. The CDR3 consists of 15 residues. V lost 2 bases and J lost 2, with 12 bases in between. The CDR3: CASSPVAGTNYGYTF. The DNA for the CDR3 is TGTGCCAGCTCACCAGTGGCGGGAACGAACTATGGCTACACCTTC.

V gene TRBV9 combines with J gene TRBJ2-7; the D gene is possibly TRBD2 (6 bases). This CDR3 has 13 amino acids. Germline CDR1 SGDLS, CDR2 YYNGEE. Trimming cost V 4 bases and J 4 bases, with 12 bases left between them. Here the CDR3 DNA reads TGTGCCAGCAGCCCTTGGGGGAGGTACGAGCAGTACTTC. It specifies CASSPWGRYEQYF.

The chain employs TRBV29-1 and TRBJ1-2; D not resolved. Trimming cost V 5 bases and J 2 bases, with 12 bases left between them. Per germline, CDR1 SQVTM and CDR2 ANQGSEA. The CDR3 spans 13 residues. CDR3: CSVQTGGNYGYTF. CDR3 bases: TGCAGCGTTCAGACCGGAGGGAACTATGGCTACACCTTC. The complete variable domain, with remaining parts taken from reference TRBV29-1 and TRBJ1-2, reads SAVISQKPSRDICQRGTSLTIQCQVDSQVTMMFWYRQQPGQSLTLIATANQGSEATYESGFVIDKFPISRPNLTFSTLTVSNMSPEDSSIYLCSVQTGGNYGYTFGSGTRLTVV.

CDR3 residues: CASAGGQGYEQYF. CDR3 in DNA: TGTGCCAGCGCTGGGGGACAGGGGTACGAGCAGTACTTC. The gene calls are TRBV18 and TRBJ2-7; 10 nucleotides align to TRBD1. The V gene's germline CDR1 is KGHSH and CDR2 LQKENI. V was clipped by 8 bases and J by 4 bases; unmatched bases: 5. The CDR3 has 13 amino acids.